One and the same sample provided the 25 T cell receptor beta chains below, sequenced in a study of blood T cell repertoires in COVID-19. Method: immunoSEQ multiplex PCR; TCRdb's copy keeps in-frame clones and lacks some. Among 250,000 to 300,000 clones listed, 80% to 90% were seen once. What was sequenced was peripheral blood. All receptors derive from a man aged 30-40 years with active or convalescent COVID-19.

The chain combines TRBV5-1 with TRBJ2-1, with D possibly TRBD1 on 6 matching bases. Germline CDR1 reads SGHRS; CDR2 reads YFSETQ. V lost 4 bases to trimming and J lost 8 bases, with 22 bases between them. This CDR3 comprises 16 residues. This chain's CDR3 is CASSLMGTGLSDEQFF. The CDR3 nucleotides are TGCGCCAGCAGCCTGATGGGAACAGGGCTCAGCGATGAGCAGTTCTTC.

This rearrangement joins TRBV2 to TRBJ2-5; TRBD2 matches 11 bases. Germline V CDR1 and CDR2: SNHLY, FYNNEI. The CDR3 is 18 amino acids. With V trimmed by 4 bases and J by 1 base, 11 bases remained unmatched. The DNA for the CDR3 is TGTGCCAGCAGTGTCGCCCTAGCGGGGGGCTGGATCCAAGAGACCCAGTACTTC. It codes for CASSVALAGGWIQETQYF.

The chain combines TRBV19 with TRBJ1-1; D perhaps matches TRBD1 (5 bases). CDR3 length: 14 residues. Germline loops: CDR1 LNHDA, CDR2 SQIVND (reference sequence). V was clipped by 5 bases and J by 0 bases, with 10 bases between them. The CDR3 sequence: CASSWEGLNTEAFF. CDR3 DNA: TGTGCCAGTAGTTGGGAGGGACTGAACACTGAAGCTTTCTTT.

This clone was picked up a small number of times. The V and J genes are TRBV14 and TRBJ2-2, with no clear D. This CDR3 has 13 residues. Germline CDR1 reads SGHDN; CDR2 reads FVKESK. The ends were cut back, 0 bases at V and 5 bases at J, with 4 bases in the middle. CDR3 sequence (DNA): TGTGCCAGCAGCCAAGATCGGACCGGGGAGCTGTTTTTT. Amino acids: CASSQDRTGELFF.

This chain connects TRBV19 to TRBJ1-5; 9 positions agree with TRBD1. The CDR3 runs 15 residues. Germline CDR1 LNHDA, CDR2 SQIVND (reference sequence). V shed 2 bases and J 6 bases; nucleotides not matched to a gene: 5. CDR3 sequence reads: CASSIRQGDGQPQHF. CDR3 in DNA: TGTGCCAGTAGTATAAGACAGGGGGACGGTCAGCCCCAGCATTTT.

This CDR3 is CASRPRRETQYF. Here the CDR3 DNA reads TGTGCCAGCAGGCCCCGGCGGGAGACCCAGTACTTC. This sequence joins TRBV2 and TRBJ2-5; D not certain. Trimming stripped 6 bases from V and 5 bases from J, with 10 bases between. The CDR3 sequence is 12 residues long. Germline CDR1 reads SNHLY; CDR2 reads FYNNEI.

The gene calls are TRBV19 and TRBJ1-1; 7 bases agree with TRBD1. The CDR3 consists of 14 residues. Trimming removed 3 bases from V and 5 bases from J; junction bases left unmatched: 6. Germline CDR1 reads LNHDA; CDR2 reads SQIVND (reference sequence). In DNA form, the CDR3 reads TGTGCCAGTAGTATTCACGTACAGGGGACTGAAGCTTTCTTT. Protein: CASSIHVQGTEAFF.

V is TRBV12-5 and J is TRBJ2-3, with 12 bases aligning to TRBD2. CDR1 and CDR2 from the germline V gene are LGHNT and FRNRAP. The CDR3 is 18 amino acids. V was clipped by 1 base and J by 2 bases; unmatched bases: 7. CDR3 nucleotides: TGTGCTAGTGGTTTGGCTACGACTAGCGGGGGAGACACAGATACGCAGTATTTT. Protein product: CASGLATTSGGDTDTQYF.

J is TRBJ2-4 and V is TRBV6-6; the D gene is possibly TRBD1 (5 bases). Germline V lookup: CDR1 MNHNY, CDR2 SVGAGI (reference sequence). The V and J ends lost 10 bases and 0 bases respectively, with 10 bases between them. The CDR3 covers 13 residues. This CDR3 reads CATMTEAKNIQYF. The CDR3 coding sequence is TGTGCCACCATGACAGAAGCCAAAAACATTCAGTACTTC.

The chain has TRBV2 and TRBJ1-1, with 7 bases matching TRBD1. Germline V gene data show CDR1 as SNHLY and CDR2 as FYNNEI. This CDR3 region has 13 residues. Trimming removed 8 bases from V and 5 bases from J; junction bases left unmatched: 8. The CDR3 sequence is CASLRQGNTEAFF. CDR3 nucleotide sequence: TGTGCCAGCCTTAGACAGGGAAATACTGAAGCTTTCTTT.

The rearrangement uses TRBV30 and TRBJ1-5; 8 bases fit TRBD1. The junction had 5 bases not matched to a gene; V was cut back by 2 bases and J by 8 bases. The CDR3 totals 13 residues. The V gene's germline CDR1 is GTSNPN and CDR2 SVGIG (reference sequence). The CDR3 DNA reads TGTGCCTGGAGTCTACAGGGGGATGAGCCCCAGCATTTT. Its translation is CAWSLQGDEPQHF.

This rearrangement joins TRBV3-1 (or the pseudogene TRBV3-2) to TRBJ1-1, with unresolved D. Germline CDR1 LGHDT, CDR2 YNNKEL (reference sequence). The CDR3 runs 13 residues. The V and J ends lost 7 bases and 3 bases respectively, with 12 bases between them. The CDR3 reads CASKSGQDTEAFF. CDR3 DNA sequence: TGTGCCAGCAAGTCCGGTCAGGACACTGAAGCTTTCTTT.

This chain connects TRBV5-1 to TRBJ2-2; D is ambiguous. Per germline, CDR1 SGHRS and CDR2 YFSETQ. The CDR3 sequence is 15 residues long. Trimming left V 0 bases short and J 8 bases short, with 14 bases between. CDR3 amino acids: CASSLEQVPHGELFF. As DNA, the CDR3 is TGCGCCAGCAGCTTGGAGCAGGTCCCCCATGGGGAGCTGTTTTTT.

The rearrangement joins TRBV6-5 to TRBJ1-1, with a possible D match to TRBD1 (5 bases). The germline CDR1 and CDR2 sequences are MNHEY and SVGAGI. This CDR3 spans 14 amino acids. The V gene lost 8 bases and the J gene lost 3 bases, with 16 bases spanning the gap. The DNA for the CDR3 is TGTGCCAGCGGGGGGGGAGGATTAGACACTGAAGCTTTCTTT. Translating it yields CASGGGGLDTEAFF.

J is TRBJ2-3 and V is TRBV6-5; D perhaps matches TRBD1 (6 bases). Deletions cut 6 bases from V and 2 bases from J, with 9 bases between. The germline V gene encodes CDR1 MNHEY and CDR2 SVGAGI. The CDR3 has 13 amino acids. The CDR3 reads CASSRDTTDTQYF. The CDR3 bases are TGTGCCAGCAGCCGGGACACCACAGATACGCAGTATTTT.

This clone has a handful of counts. This chain links TRBV29-1 with TRBJ1-1; 7 nucleotides agree with TRBD1. Trimming took 4 bases from V and 8 from J; bases not matched to a gene: 7. The CDR3 loop spans 12 amino acids. The germline V gene has CDR1 SQVTM and CDR2 ANQGSEA. CDR3 region: CSVVSTGPEAFF. DNA of the CDR3: TGCAGCGTTGTGTCGACAGGGCCCGAAGCTTTCTTT.

The rearrangement links TRBV9 to TRBJ1-6, with 9 bases that match TRBD1. This CDR3 is 15 amino acids long. CDR1 and CDR2 (germline): SGDLS, YYNGEE. Losses at the gene ends were 1 base for V and 10 bases for J; bases not matched to a gene: 6. DNA of the CDR3: TGTGCCAGCAGCGTACAAACAGGGGGCAGATCACCCCTCCACTTT. It specifies CASSVQTGGRSPLHF.

The rearrangement uses TRBV2 and TRBJ2-6; 7 nucleotides align to TRBD1. V lost 5 bases, J lost 2 bases, and 3 bases stayed unmatched. Germline V CDR1 and CDR2: SNHLY, FYNNEI. The CDR3 covers 15 residues. CDR3 coding DNA: TGTGCCAGCAGTCGACAGGGCGCTGGGGCCAACGTCCTGACTTTC. The encoded protein is CASSRQGAGANVLTF.

The V call is TRBV10-1, the J call TRBJ2-7; tentatively, D is TRBD1 (5 bases). V was shortened by 10 bases and J by 3 bases, with 13 bases between the two germline ends. CDR1 and CDR2 from the germline V gene are WNHNN and SYGVQD (reference sequence). The CDR3 is made up of 12 amino acids. The CDR3 nucleotides read TGCGCCACCTCGACAGAAGGCTACGAGCAGTACTTC. Residues: CATSTEGYEQYF.

The chain combines TRBV4-2 with TRBJ1-1; D is unresolved. V was pared by 0 bases and J by 3 bases, with 8 bases between. CDR1 LGHNA and CDR2 YNFKEQ come from the germline V gene. This CDR3 spans 14 amino acids. CDR3 in DNA: TGTGCCAGCAGCCAAGAGGTGGAGGACACTGAAGCTTTCTTT. It yields the protein CASSQEVEDTEAFF.

The chain joins TRBV11-2 to TRBJ2-5; a possible D gene is TRBD2 (6 bases). CDR1 and CDR2 from the germline V gene are SGHAT and FQNNGV. The CDR3 covers 14 residues. The V and J ends lost 0 bases and 2 bases respectively, with 7 bases between them. CDR3 residues: CASSLEAGQETQYF. CDR3 sequence (DNA): TGTGCCAGCAGCTTAGAGGCGGGGCAAGAGACCCAGTACTTC.

This clone appeared once. One end of the junction is discordant with germline, which a read error may explain. The V call is TRBV4-1, the J call TRBJ2-1; D is possibly TRBD2 (6 bases). CDR3 length equals 12 residues. Germline V gives CDR1 MGHRA, CDR2 YSYEKL. CDR3 in amino acids: CASSQVGGERFF. CDR3 nucleotide sequence: TGCGCCAGCAGCCAAGTGGGGGGAGAGCGGTTCTTC.

The V call is TRBV2, the J call TRBJ2-7; 8 nucleotides line up with TRBD2. The CDR3 loop spans 16 amino acids. V lost 6 bases and J lost 0; bases outside the gene matches: 10. The V gene's germline CDR1 is SNHLY and CDR2 FYNNEI. CDR3 coding DNA: TGTGCCAGCAGCGGGGGGGAGGGACTCCGCTCCTACGAGCAGTACTTC. Protein: CASSGGEGLRSYEQYF.

In nucleotides, the CDR3 is TGCGCCAGCCGACCTCCAGGGGAGGAGACCCAGTACTTC. Residues: CASRPPGEETQYF. The chain joins TRBV5-1 to TRBJ2-5; tentative D call: TRBD1 (6 bases). V was trimmed by 7 bases and J by 5 bases, leaving 15 bases between them. The CDR3 consists of 13 residues. Germline loops: CDR1 SGHRS, CDR2 YFSETQ.

The chain employs TRBV6-5 and TRBJ1-3; 9 bases agree with TRBD1. The CDR3 contains 16 residues. Germline values: CDR1 MNHEY, CDR2 SVGAGI. V dropped 2 bases and J dropped 2; count of bases not matched to a gene: 4. The CDR3 loop reads CASSYPGTGPGNTIYF. The CDR3 DNA is TGTGCCAGCAGTTACCCCGGGACAGGGCCTGGAAACACCATATATTTT.